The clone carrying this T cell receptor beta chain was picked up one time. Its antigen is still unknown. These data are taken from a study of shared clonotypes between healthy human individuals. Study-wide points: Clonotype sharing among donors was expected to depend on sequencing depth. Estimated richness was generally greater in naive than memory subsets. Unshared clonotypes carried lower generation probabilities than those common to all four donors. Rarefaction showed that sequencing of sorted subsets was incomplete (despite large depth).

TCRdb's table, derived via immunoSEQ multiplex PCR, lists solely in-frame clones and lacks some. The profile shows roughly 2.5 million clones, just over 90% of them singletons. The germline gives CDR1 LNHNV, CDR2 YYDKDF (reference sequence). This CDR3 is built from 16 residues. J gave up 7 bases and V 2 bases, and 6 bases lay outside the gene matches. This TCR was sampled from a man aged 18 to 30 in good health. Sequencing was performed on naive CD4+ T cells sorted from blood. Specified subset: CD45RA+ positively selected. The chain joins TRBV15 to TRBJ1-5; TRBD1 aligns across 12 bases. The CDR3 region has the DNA TGTGCCACCAGCAGACCGGGACAGGGGGCTCTACAGCCCCAGCATTTT. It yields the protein CATSRPGQGALQPQHF.